This T cell receptor (beta chain) is from a study of a mutant IDH1 vaccine in newly diagnosed glioma. On the study more broadly: The sex distribution of treated patients was about 62% male and approximately 40% female, with a mean age of roughly 40 years.

V lost 0 bases, J lost 7 bases, and 10 bases stayed unmatched. This CDR3 is 16 amino acids long. The germline gives CDR1 KGHSH, CDR2 LQKENI. TCRdb's copy holds only in-frame clones and misses some; the assay was immunoSEQ multiplex PCR. The repertoire holds around 84,000 clones, more than 80% seen once, with approximately 5.4% in the top ten. To note about this clone: Its cognate antigen is unknown.

The time point is: week 47, end of study. Vaccinated patients received 300 ug of mutant IDH1 20-mer peptide per dose, with topical imiquimod. The chain couples TRBV18 to TRBJ2-5; 8 nucleotides match TRBD2. Sequencing used PBMCs, obtained from a glioma patient whose treatment included an IDH1 peptide vaccine. This receptor was obtained from a man in his forties with glioma. The CDR3 region is CASSPPDGRAEGTQYF. CDR3 coding DNA: TGTGCCAGCTCACCACCGGACGGGAGGGCCGAAGGGACCCAGTACTTC. Variable domain in full (rest from reference TRBV18 and TRBJ2-5): NAGVMQNPRHLVRRRGQEARLRCSPMKGHSHVYWYRQLPEEGLKFMVYLQKENIIDESGMPKERFSAEFPKEGPSILRIQQVVRGDSAAYFCASSPPDGRAEGTQYFGPGTRLLVL.